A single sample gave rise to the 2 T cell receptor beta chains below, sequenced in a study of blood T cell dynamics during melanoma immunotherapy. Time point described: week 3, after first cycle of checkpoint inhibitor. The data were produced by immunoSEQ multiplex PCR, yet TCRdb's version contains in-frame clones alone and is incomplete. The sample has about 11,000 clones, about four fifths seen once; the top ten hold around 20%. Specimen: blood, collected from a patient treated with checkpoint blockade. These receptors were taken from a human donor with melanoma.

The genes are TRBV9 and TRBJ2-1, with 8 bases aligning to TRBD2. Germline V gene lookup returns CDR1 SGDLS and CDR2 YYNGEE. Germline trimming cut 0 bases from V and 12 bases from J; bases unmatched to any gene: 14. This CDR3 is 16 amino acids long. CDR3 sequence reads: CASSVDDGRAETGQFF. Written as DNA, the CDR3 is TGTGCCAGCAGCGTAGATGACGGGAGGGCAGAAACCGGGCAGTTCTTC.

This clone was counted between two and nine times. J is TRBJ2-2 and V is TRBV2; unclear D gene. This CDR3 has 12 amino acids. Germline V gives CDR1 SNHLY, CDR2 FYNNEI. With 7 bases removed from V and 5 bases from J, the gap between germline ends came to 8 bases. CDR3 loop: CASTVGTGELFF. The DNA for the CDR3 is TGTGCCAGCACTGTGGGGACCGGGGAGCTGTTTTTT.